The sequence of this TCR beta chain was determined in a study of control samples from healthy donors and cancer patients. TCRdb keeps only in-frame clones here, not all; method: immunoSEQ multiplex PCR. The sample contains some 74,000 clones, nearly 85% of which appear only once. Germline V gives CDR1 SGHTA, CDR2 FQGNSA. This CDR3 is built from 11 residues. V was trimmed by 6 bases and J by 4 bases, leaving 7 bases between them. Worth noting for this clone: The identical CDR3 is also encoded by other nucleotide sequences in the sample.

This TCR was sampled from a man in his sixties in good health. Sequenced sample: blood. This rearrangement joins TRBV7-2 to TRBJ2-7; D is perhaps TRBD1 (5 bases). The chain's CDR3 is CASSDRYEQYF. The DNA for the CDR3 is TGTGCCAGCAGTGACAGATACGAGCAGTACTTC.